Listed here are 15 T cell receptor beta chains from one sample, sequenced in a study of T cells in Graves' hyperthyroidism and ophthalmopathy. RNA transcripts yielded amplified TCR beta CDR3 regions. The HTBI primer set drove a first-round RT-PCR of the TCR CDR3. From the multiplex PCR reads, TCRdb called clonotypes with MiXCR, one entry per CDR3 protein. The profile shows 470,000 or so distinct CDR3 sequences, 20% to 25% of them singletons. The sequenced material came from blood. Source of these receptors: a man aged 18 to 29 with Graves' hyperthyroidism.

The genes are TRBV28 and TRBJ2-7; 10 nucleotides align to TRBD1. This CDR3 has 16 residues. Germline-derived CDR1 and CDR2 are MDHEN and SYDVKM. V gave up 7 bases and J gave up 0 bases; unmatched junction bases: 9. CDR3 DNA sequence: TGTGCCAGCATCCCCGGGACAGGGGCTTCCTCCTACGAGCAGTACTTC. It translates to CASIPGTGASSYEQYF.

This chain connects TRBV11-1 to TRBJ2-6, with no clear D. This CDR3 has 17 residues. Per germline, CDR1 SGHAT and CDR2 FQDESV (reference sequence). V was trimmed by 7 bases and J by 4 bases, leaving 20 bases between them. Here the CDR3 DNA reads TGTGCCAGCACCGAGAGATTTGGAGCGCTAGGGGCCAACGTCCTGACTTTC. It is translated as CASTERFGALGANVLTF.

The sample holds a few counts of this clonotype. This chain links TRBV4-1 with TRBJ1-1, with a weak D call TRBD1 (5 bases). Germline CDR1 MGHRA, CDR2 YSYEKL. V lost 0 bases and J lost 7, with 9 bases in between. CDR3 length equals 13 residues. The CDR3 nucleotides read TGCGCCAGCAGCCAAGAAGGGGACCGTGAAGCTTTCTTT. Translation: CASSQEGDREAFF.

This clonotype was picked up many times. The rearrangement links TRBV6-1 to TRBJ1-2, with D uncertain. V gave up 2 bases and J gave up 3 bases, with 10 bases separating them. Germline lookup yields CDR1 MNHNS and CDR2 SASEGT. This CDR3 contains 14 residues. The CDR3 spells CASSETLDDYGYTF. CDR3 nucleotide sequence: TGTGCCAGCAGTGAAACCCTAGACGACTATGGCTACACCTTC.

The chain recombines TRBV25-1 with TRBJ1-5, with 8 positions matching TRBD1. Germline V lookup: CDR1 MGHDK, CDR2 SYGVNS. V lost 6 bases and J lost 5; bases outside the gene matches: 6. The CDR3 runs to 14 residues. The CDR3 reads CASRGQGRDQPQHF. Written as DNA, the CDR3 is TGTGCCAGCAGAGGACAGGGAAGGGATCAGCCCCAGCATTTT. Full variable domain (rest looked up from reference TRBV25-1 and TRBJ1-5): EADIYQTPRYLVIGTGKKITLECSQTMGHDKMYWYQQDPGMELHLIHYSYGVNSTEKGDLSSESTVSRIRTEHFPLTLESARPSHTSQYLCASRGQGRDQPQHFGDGTRLSIL.

This clonotype came up a few times. V and J are TRBV6-5 and TRBJ2-4; 16 nucleotides match TRBD2. The CDR3 is 16 amino acids. Germline trimming cut 2 bases from V and 5 bases from J; bases unmatched to any gene: 0. Germline lookup yields CDR1 MNHEY and CDR2 SVGAGI. CDR3 amino acids: CASSYGTSGGENIQYF. In DNA, the CDR3 is TGTGCCAGCAGTTACGGGACTAGCGGGGGGGAAAACATTCAGTACTTC.

This clonotype was recorded many times. The V call is TRBV12-3 or TRBV12-4, the J call TRBJ2-7; D unresolved. CDR3 length: 13 residues. V was clipped by 3 bases and J by 2 bases, with 8 bases between them. This CDR3 reads CASSLGRTYEQYF. In DNA form, the CDR3 reads TGTGCCAGCAGTTTGGGCCGGACCTACGAGCAGTACTTC.

Many counts were recorded for this clonotype. The chain combines TRBV5-4 with TRBJ1-5, with D maybe TRBD1 (5 bases). Trimming took 2 bases from V and 0 from J, leaving 15 bases between them. Germline CDR1 is SGHNT and CDR2 is YYREEE (reference sequence). This CDR3 is 17 amino acids long. CDR3 in amino acids: CASSLRSETVSNQPQHF. The CDR3 coding sequence is TGTGCCAGCAGCTTAAGGTCAGAGACAGTTAGCAATCAGCCCCAGCATTTT.

This clonotype was seen ten or more times. The rearrangement uses TRBV11-2 and TRBJ2-5; D not resolved. The CDR3 covers 14 residues. In germline, CDR1 is SGHAT, CDR2 FQNNGV. V was trimmed by 1 base and J by 2 bases, leaving 8 bases between them. The CDR3 sequence: CASSLVGKQETQYF. CDR3 sequence (DNA): TGTGCCAGCAGCTTAGTAGGGAAGCAAGAGACCCAGTACTTC.

This clonotype was counted between two and nine times. The rearrangement joins TRBV28 to TRBJ2-2, with D perhaps assigned TRBD1 or TRBD2 (6 bases each). The V gene lost 4 bases and the J gene lost 5 bases, with 17 bases spanning the gap. The CDR3 spans 16 residues. The germline CDR1 and CDR2 sequences are MDHEN and SYDVKM. The CDR3 reads CASSSRRLGGTGELFF. The CDR3 coding sequence is TGTGCCAGCAGTTCCCGCAGACTAGGGGGAACCGGGGAGCTGTTTTTT. Variable domain in full (rest from reference TRBV28 and TRBJ2-2): DVKVTQSSRYLVKRTGEKVFLECVQDMDHENMFWYRQDPGLGLRLIYFSYDVKMKEKGDIPEGYSVSREKKERFSLILESASTNQTSMYLCASSSRRLGGTGELFFGEGSRLTVL.

In its sample, this clonotype was seen many times. The chain has TRBV6-5 and TRBJ1-1; TRBD1 matches at 7 bases. CDR1 is MNHEY, CDR2 SVGAGI, per germline. The length of the CDR3 is 16 residues. The ends lost 1 base at V and 1 base at J; junction bases unmatched: 6. CDR3 in DNA: TGTGCCAGCAGTTACTGGAGGGGGCAGGGGAACACTGAAGCTTTCTTT. It translates to CASSYWRGQGNTEAFF.

This clonotype was seen many times. The genes are TRBV11-2 and TRBJ2-7, with D uncertain. This CDR3 is 13 amino acids long. Looked up from germline, CDR1 is SGHAT and CDR2 is FQNNGV. Trimming removed 6 bases from V and 3 bases from J, with 12 bases in between. The CDR3 DNA follows: TGTGCCAGCAGGGCCTCGGGCTACTACGAGCAGTACTTC. It yields the protein CASRASGYYEQYF.

This chain links TRBV6-4 with TRBJ2-5, with 7 bases fitting TRBD1. CDR1 is MRHNA and CDR2 is SNTAGT in the germline V gene. The CDR3 is 15 residues long. V gave up 2 bases and J gave up 4 bases; unmatched junction bases: 7. The CDR3 DNA sequence: TGTGCCAGCAGTGACCGCCCAGGGGGTCCAGAGACCCAGTACTTC. Translation gives CASSDRPGGPETQYF.

The chain joins TRBV30 to TRBJ1-1, with a weak D call TRBD1 (6 bases). The germline V gene encodes CDR1 GTSNPN and CDR2 SVGIG (reference sequence). V lost 3 bases and J lost 7, with 12 bases in between. The CDR3 is 12 amino acids. The CDR3 DNA reads as TGTGCCTGGAGCGCTCGACAGGTTGAAGCTTTCTTT. It encodes CAWSARQVEAFF.

This clonotype appeared a single time. The J gene is TRBJ1-5, the V gene TRBV9; 10 nucleotides match TRBD1. Germline V CDR1 and CDR2: SGDLS, YYNGEE. The CDR3 has 18 residues. V lost 4 bases to trimming and J lost 7 bases; unmatched junction nucleotides: 17. The DNA for the CDR3 is TGTGCCAGCAGCCAAAAAACCGGGACAGGGGCCTTCGGGCAGCCCCAGCATTTT. Translation: CASSQKTGTGAFGQPQHF.